The 26 T cell receptor beta chains presented below share a single source sample, sequenced in a study of blood T cell repertoires in COVID-19. Data came from immunoSEQ multiplex PCR; TCRdb stores just in-frame clones and leaves some out. The sample holds some 270,000 clones, over 75% seen once. The sample comprised peripheral blood. Receptor source: a human donor with COVID-19, enrolled during active disease. The donor label of this sample is uncertain.

This chain joins TRBV29-1 and TRBJ2-7; perhaps TRBD2 as D (6 bases). Trimming stripped 4 bases from V and 3 bases from J, with 16 bases between. The CDR3 has 14 residues. Germline CDR1 and CDR2: SQVTM and ANQGSEA. The CDR3 here is CSVGMGTASYEQYF. The CDR3 DNA reads as TGCAGCGTTGGGATGGGGACTGCCAGCTACGAGCAGTACTTC.

The chain recombines TRBV6-6 with TRBJ2-1; 11 bases fit TRBD2. Looked up from germline, CDR1 is MNHNY and CDR2 is SVGAGI (reference sequence). J was trimmed by 8 bases and V by 6 bases; bases with no gene match: 6. The length of the CDR3 is 14 residues. The CDR3 loop is CASRLAGEGYEQFF. CDR3 DNA: TGTGCCAGCAGACTAGCGGGAGAAGGCTATGAGCAGTTCTTC.

DNA for the CDR3: TGCGCCAGCAGCTTGGTATCGCTAGCGGAGTACAATGAGCAGTTCTTC. Its translation: CASSLVSLAEYNEQFF. V gene TRBV5-1 combines with J gene TRBJ2-1; 7 bases align to TRBD2. Trimming took 0 bases from V and 4 from J; bases not matched to a gene: 7. The CDR3 length is 16 residues. The V gene's germline CDR1 is SGHRS and CDR2 YFSETQ.

The chain employs TRBV29-1 and TRBJ2-5; 9 bases fit TRBD1. CDR1 and CDR2 (germline): SQVTM, ANQGSEA. The V gene end was trimmed by 6 bases and the J gene end by 5 bases; junction bases not matched to a gene: 7. CDR3 length: 13 residues. The CDR3 is CSVNRDRVETQYF. The CDR3 nucleotides read TGCAGCGTGAACCGGGACAGGGTTGAGACCCAGTACTTC.

This clone occurred a few times. The gene calls are TRBV2 and TRBJ1-1, with 8 positions matching TRBD1. V lost 6 bases and J lost 1; bases outside the gene matches: 1. Germline V gene data show CDR1 as SNHLY and CDR2 as FYNNEI. This CDR3 has 13 residues. CDR3 region: CASRGQANTEAFF. The CDR3 DNA reads TGTGCCAGCAGGGGACAGGCGAACACTGAAGCTTTCTTT.

The chain combines TRBV7-9 with TRBJ2-5, with TRBD1 matching over 7 bases. Germline CDR1 and CDR2: SEHNR and FQNEAQ (reference sequence). With V trimmed by 1 base and J by 5 bases, 4 bases remained unmatched. This CDR3 contains 14 residues. The CDR3 DNA reads as TGTGCCAGCAGCTTAGACAGGGGACGGGAGACCCAGTACTTC. Amino acids: CASSLDRGRETQYF. Complete variable domain (other parts from reference TRBV7-9 and TRBJ2-5): DTGVSQNPRHKITKRGQNVTFRCDPISEHNRLYWYRQTLGQGPEFLTYFQNEAQLEKSRLLSDRFSAERPKGSFSTLEIQRTEQGDSAMYLCASSLDRGRETQYFGPGTRLLVL.

The V and J genes are TRBV18 and TRBJ2-2, with 7 bases aligning to TRBD1. V was pared by 4 bases and J by 2 bases, with 4 bases of the junction left unmatched. CDR1 is KGHSH and CDR2 is LQKENI in the germline V gene. The CDR3 contains 15 residues. In nucleotides, the CDR3 is TGTGCCAGCTCACGGGACAGACCCAACACCGGGGAGCTGTTTTTT. This encodes CASSRDRPNTGELFF.

This chain joins TRBV28 and TRBJ1-3; D might be TRBD1 (5 bases). Germline CDR1 is MDHEN and CDR2 is SYDVKM. Trimming cost V 6 bases and J 0 bases, with 15 bases left between them. The CDR3 length is 16 residues. The CDR3 spells CASSTPSTVSGNTIYF. The CDR3 DNA follows: TGTGCCAGCAGCACCCCGTCGACAGTCTCTGGAAACACCATATATTTT.

The V call is TRBV27, the J call TRBJ1-1, with TRBD1 identical over 7 bases. The CDR3 totals 14 residues. Germline V gene lookup returns CDR1 MNHEY and CDR2 SMNVEV (reference sequence). The V segment lost 6 bases and the J segment 0 bases; nucleotides outside the gene matches: 4. Here the CDR3 reads CASRGTAMNTEAFF. CDR3 bases: TGTGCCAGCAGGGGGACAGCCATGAACACTGAAGCTTTCTTT.

The rearrangement uses TRBV9 and TRBJ2-2; 10 positions match TRBD2. Germline V gene lookup returns CDR1 SGDLS and CDR2 YYNGEE. CDR3 size: 16 residues. The trim removed 0 bases at V and 4 bases at J, leaving 3 bases unmatched. DNA for the CDR3: TGTGCCAGCAGCGTAGAAGCGGGAGGGATCACCGGGGAGCTGTTTTTT. Amino acid sequence: CASSVEAGGITGELFF.

The CDR3 region has the DNA TGCGCCAGCAGCCTGACGAGTGGACAGGGTGGCTACACCTTC. This gives the protein CASSLTSGQGGYTF. The chain uses TRBV5-1 and TRBJ1-2; 8 bases align to TRBD1. V lost 4 bases, J lost 7 bases, and 9 bases stayed unmatched. Per the germline V gene, CDR1 is SGHRS and CDR2 is YFSETQ. The CDR3 has 14 amino acids.

The chain joins TRBV6-2 or TRBV6-3 to TRBJ2-3; D remains unclear. V was trimmed by 4 bases and J by 12 bases, leaving 20 bases between them. The CDR3 runs 14 residues. CDR1 and CDR2 (germline): MNHEY, SVGEGT. The CDR3 region has the DNA TGTGCCAGCAGTTGGGCAGGAAACTTGGCCCGACAGTATTTT. Protein product: CASSWAGNLARQYF.

Notes on this clone: This same CDR3 is encoded by further DNA sequences in the sample. This CDR3 reads CASSSGGSYNSPLHF. CDR3 sequence (DNA): TGTGCCAGCAGCTCAGGGGGCAGCTATAATTCACCCCTCCACTTT. This rearrangement joins TRBV28 to TRBJ1-6; TRBD1 matches 8 bases. The CDR3 contains 15 residues. The germline V gene encodes CDR1 MDHEN and CDR2 SYDVKM. V was clipped by 6 bases and J by 3 bases; unmatched bases: 4.

The chain combines TRBV6-5 with TRBJ1-5; TRBD1 matches 7 bases. Germline assignment: CDR1 MNHEY and CDR2 SVGAGI. V shed 10 bases and J 3 bases; nucleotides not matched to a gene: 6. The CDR3 length is 13 residues. CDR3 loop: CATRGQFNQPQHF. CDR3 nucleotides: TGTGCCACCCGGGGACAGTTCAATCAGCCCCAGCATTTT.

The rearrangement joins TRBV18 to TRBJ2-3, with TRBD2 matching over 7 bases. V was clipped by 0 bases and J by 1 base; unmatched bases: 1. The CDR3 runs to 15 residues. From germline, CDR1 is KGHSH and CDR2 LQKENI. CDR3 nucleotides: TGTGCCAGCTCACCACCGCTAGCGGGCACAGATACGCAGTATTTT. It yields the protein CASSPPLAGTDTQYF.

This clone was detected only once. The chain recombines TRBV28 with TRBJ1-2; 7 bases map to TRBD1. Trimming cost V 3 bases and J 4 bases; bases outside gene matches: 2. The germline gives CDR1 MDHEN, CDR2 SYDVKM. The CDR3 spans 13 residues. The CDR3 loop is CASSLDRTYGYTF. Here the CDR3 DNA reads TGTGCCAGCAGTTTGGACAGGACCTATGGCTACACCTTC.

The chain is built from TRBV28 and TRBJ1-3; D not certain. The germline CDR1 and CDR2 sequences are MDHEN and SYDVKM. The V end lost 6 bases, the J end lost 9 bases, and 18 bases lay between the germline ends. This CDR3 contains 14 residues. This CDR3 reads CASSLQADVGTIYF. CDR3 bases: TGTGCCAGCAGCCTCCAGGCCGACGTAGGCACCATATATTTT.

CDR3 in DNA: TGTGCCAGCAGCTTGGGGGGAGGGCCGGATACGCAGTATTTT. It yields the protein CASSLGGGPDTQYF. The chain recombines TRBV7-9 with TRBJ2-3, with 7 bases that match TRBD2. This CDR3 spans 14 amino acids. V lost 3 bases and J lost 6; bases outside the gene matches: 6. CDR1 and CDR2 from the germline V gene are SEHNR and FQNEAQ (reference sequence).

The chain recombines TRBV12-5 with TRBJ2-7; TRBD1 aligns across 11 bases. V lost 10 bases and J lost 4; bases outside the gene matches: 9. This CDR3 contains 14 residues. Per germline, CDR1 LGHNT and CDR2 FRNRAP. The CDR3 nucleotides read TGTGCTAATCTTACCGGGACAGGGGGTTACGAGCAGTACTTC. Its protein is CANLTGTGGYEQYF.

This chain connects TRBV14 to TRBJ2-7, with no clear D. Trimming took 0 bases from V and 0 from J, leaving 12 bases between them. Germline lookup yields CDR1 SGHDN and CDR2 FVKESK. This CDR3 has 16 residues. The CDR3 spells CASSQDTWATSYEQYF. The CDR3 nucleotides read TGTGCCAGCAGCCAAGATACGTGGGCCACCTCCTACGAGCAGTACTTC.

The V and J genes are TRBV27 and TRBJ2-7; perhaps TRBD1 as D (6 bases). V was pared by 5 bases and J by 2 bases, with 13 bases between. The CDR3 extends over 14 amino acids. In germline, CDR1 is MNHEY, CDR2 SMNVEV (reference sequence). The CDR3 coding sequence is TGTGCCAGCAGTCACGACAGGCTTACCTACGAGCAGTACTTC. Protein sequence: CASSHDRLTYEQYF.

The rearrangement uses TRBV7-2 and TRBJ1-2; D not resolved. Trimming shortened V by 1 base and J by 8 bases, and 11 bases separated the two germline ends. CDR3 length: 13 amino acids. The germline V gene has CDR1 SGHTA and CDR2 FQGNSA. The CDR3 DNA reads as TGTGCCAGCAGCTTAGAAGGACTCTTCGGCTACACCTTC. It codes for CASSLEGLFGYTF.

The DNA for the CDR3 is TGTGCCAGCAGCCAAGGTGCGGGTTTGAAGTACTTC. The encoded protein is CASSQGAGLKYF. The V call is TRBV3-1 (or the pseudogene TRBV3-2), the J call TRBJ2-7; weak D call: TRBD2 (5 bases). V lost 1 base, J lost 11 bases, and 12 bases lay in between. Germline-derived CDR1 and CDR2 are LGHDT and YNNKEL (reference sequence). The CDR3 loop spans 12 amino acids.

This clone was seen a few times. This rearrangement joins TRBV5-1 to TRBJ1-1, with TRBD1 identical over 7 bases. Per the germline V gene, CDR1 is SGHRS and CDR2 is YFSETQ. V lost 3 bases, J lost 4 bases, and 6 bases stayed unmatched. The length of the CDR3 is 14 residues. In DNA form, the CDR3 reads TGCGCCAGCAGCTGGGGGACAGAAGGCACTGAAGCTTTCTTT. Translation: CASSWGTEGTEAFF.

V is TRBV12-3 or TRBV12-4 and J is TRBJ1-1; D uncertain. The V end was cut by 8 bases, the J end by 11 bases, with 12 bases between. The CDR3 length is 10 residues. The CDR3 DNA reads TGTGCCAGCCTAACCCGAGTGGCTTTCTTT. This gives the protein CASLTRVAFF.

This clone was counted between two and nine times. The V gene is TRBV5-4, the J gene TRBJ2-7; 15 nucleotides align to TRBD2. Germline V lookup: CDR1 SGHNT, CDR2 YYREEE (reference sequence). This CDR3 spans 16 amino acids. Losses at the gene ends were 4 bases for V and 9 bases for J; bases not matched to a gene: 11. The CDR3 sequence: CASSHRTSGRATGQYF. The CDR3 DNA follows: TGTGCCAGCAGCCACCGGACTAGCGGGAGGGCCACGGGGCAGTACTTC.